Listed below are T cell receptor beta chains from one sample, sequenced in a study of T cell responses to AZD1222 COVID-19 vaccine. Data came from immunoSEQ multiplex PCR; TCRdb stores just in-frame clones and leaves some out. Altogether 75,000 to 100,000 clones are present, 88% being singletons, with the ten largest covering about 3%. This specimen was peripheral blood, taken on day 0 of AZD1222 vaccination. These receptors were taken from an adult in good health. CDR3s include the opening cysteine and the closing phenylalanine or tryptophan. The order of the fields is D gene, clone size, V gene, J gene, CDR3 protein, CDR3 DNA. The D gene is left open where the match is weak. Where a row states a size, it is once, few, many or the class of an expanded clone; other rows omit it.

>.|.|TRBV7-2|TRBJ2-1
CASSESSGHEQFF
TGTGCCAGCAGCGAATCTAGTGGCCATGAGCAGTTCTTC
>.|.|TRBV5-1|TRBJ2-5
CASSLGAQETQYF
TGCGCCAGCAGCTTGGGGGCCCAAGAGACCCAGTACTTC
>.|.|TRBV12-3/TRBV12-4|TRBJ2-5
CASSLIQETQYF
TGTGCCAGCAGTTTAATCCAAGAGACCCAGTACTTC
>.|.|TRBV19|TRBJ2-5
CASSILGLEETQYF
TGTGCCAGTAGTATCTTAGGACTTGAAGAGACCCAGTACTTC
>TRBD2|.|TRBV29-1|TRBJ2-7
CSASTRLAGAYEQYF
TGCAGCGCCTCCACCCGACTAGCGGGAGCCTACGAGCAGTACTTC
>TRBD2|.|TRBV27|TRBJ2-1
CASRLAGGPYNEQFF
TGTGCCAGCCGACTAGCGGGAGGCCCCTACAATGAGCAGTTCTTC
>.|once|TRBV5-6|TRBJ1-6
CASSLVGTTENSPLHF
TGTGCCAGCAGCTTGGTTGGGACAACCGAGAATTCACCCCTCCACTTT
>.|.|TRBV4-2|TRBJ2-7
CASSQDLGTYEQYF
TGTGCCAGCAGCCAAGATTTGGGGACCTACGAGCAGTACTTC
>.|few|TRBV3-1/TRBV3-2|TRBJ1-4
CASGGVNEKLFF
TGTGCCAGCGGGGGGGTGAATGAAAAACTGTTTTTT
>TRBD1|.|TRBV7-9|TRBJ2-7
CASSLGQVYEQYF
TGTGCCAGCAGCCTGGGACAGGTCTACGAGCAGTACTTC
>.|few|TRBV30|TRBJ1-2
CAWSVRAEANYGYTF
TGTGCCTGGAGTGTACGGGCAGAAGCTAACTATGGCTACACCTTC
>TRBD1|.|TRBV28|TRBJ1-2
CASRRTGVGYGYTF
TGTGCCAGCAGACGAACAGGGGTGGGCTATGGCTACACCTTC
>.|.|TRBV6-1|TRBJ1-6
CASSETSQGRLDF
TGTGCCAGCAGTGAAACGTCACAGGGAAGGTTAGACTTT
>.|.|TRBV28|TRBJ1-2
CASSFGGGYTF
TGTGCCAGCAGTTTCGGGGGCGGCTACACCTTC
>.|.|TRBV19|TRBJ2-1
CASSMGSRAEQFF
TGTGCCAGTAGTATGGGGAGTCGGGCCGAGCAGTTCTTC
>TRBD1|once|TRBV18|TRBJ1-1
CASSAYYRGLNTEAFF
TGTGCCAGCTCAGCCTACTACAGGGGGTTGAACACTGAAGCTTTCTTT
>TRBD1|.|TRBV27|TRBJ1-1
CASGLQGAGTEAFF
TGTGCCAGCGGCTTACAGGGGGCGGGAACTGAAGCTTTCTTT
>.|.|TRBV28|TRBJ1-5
CASSRTDISNQPQHF
TGTGCCAGCAGTAGAACGGACATTAGCAATCAGCCCCAGCATTTT
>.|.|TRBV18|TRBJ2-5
CASSPGTIRVETQYF
TGTGCCAGCTCACCCGGCACTATCCGTGTGGAGACCCAGTACTTC
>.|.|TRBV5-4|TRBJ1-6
CASSRTQSSYNSPLHF
TGTGCCAGCAGCAGGACACAAAGCTCCTATAATTCACCCCTCCACTTT
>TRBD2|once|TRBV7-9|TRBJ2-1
CASSLTGTRDNEQFF
TGTGCCAGCAGCTTAACCGGGACTAGAGACAATGAGCAGTTCTTC
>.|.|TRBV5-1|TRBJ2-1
CASSPRFDWVSSYNEQFF
TGCGCCAGCAGCCCAAGATTTGATTGGGTCAGCTCCTACAATGAGCAGTTCTTC
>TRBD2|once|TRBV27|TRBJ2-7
CASSLFREGFYEQYF
TGTGCCAGCAGTTTGTTCCGGGAGGGGTTCTACGAGCAGTACTTC
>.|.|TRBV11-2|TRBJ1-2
CASSLSLVAQDGYTF
TGTGCCAGCAGCTTAAGTTTGGTGGCACAGGATGGCTACACCTTC
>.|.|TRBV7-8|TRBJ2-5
CASSVGGLRGTQYF
TGTGCCAGCAGCGTGGGCGGGCTCCGGGGGACCCAGTACTTC
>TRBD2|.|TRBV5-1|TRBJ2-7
CASDPGLAGAYEQYF
TGCGCCAGCGACCCGGGACTAGCGGGTGCCTACGAGCAGTACTTC
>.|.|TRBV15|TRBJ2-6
CATSRDIQGRPSGANVLTF
TGTGCCACCAGCAGAGATATACAGGGAAGGCCCTCTGGGGCCAACGTCCTGACTTTC
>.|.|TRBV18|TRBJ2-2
CASSPSRNTGELFF
TGTGCCAGCTCACCATCGAGGAACACCGGGGAGCTGTTTTTT
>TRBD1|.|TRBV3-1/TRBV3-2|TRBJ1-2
CASSSGQGDYGYTF
TGTGCCAGCAGCTCAGGACAGGGAGACTATGGCTACACCTTC
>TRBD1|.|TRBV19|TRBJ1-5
CASSMEGAENQPQHF
TGTGCCAGTAGTATGGAGGGGGCAGAAAATCAGCCCCAGCATTTT
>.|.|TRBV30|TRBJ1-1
CAQNAGLGTEAFF
TGTGCCCAAAACGCAGGGTTGGGCACTGAAGCTTTCTTT
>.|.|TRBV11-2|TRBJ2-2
CASSLTGFNTGELFF
TGTGCCAGCAGCTTAACCGGGTTCAACACCGGGGAGCTGTTTTTT
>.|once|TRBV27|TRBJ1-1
CASSLQGQNTEAFF
TGTGCCAGCAGTTTGCAGGGGCAGAACACTGAAGCTTTCTTT
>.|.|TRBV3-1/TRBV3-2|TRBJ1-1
CASRHRLMNTEAFF
TGTGCCAGCAGACACAGGCTAATGAACACTGAAGCTTTCTTT
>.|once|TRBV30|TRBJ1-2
CAWAYNGYTF
TGTGCCTGGGCGTATAACGGCTACACCTTC
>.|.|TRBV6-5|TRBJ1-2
CASIPGPANYGYTF
TGTGCCAGCATACCGGGCCCAGCTAACTATGGCTACACCTTC
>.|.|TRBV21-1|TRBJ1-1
CASRPHQDEEMNTEAFF
TGTGCCAGCAGACCCCACCAGGACGAGGAAATGAACACTGAAGCTTTCTTT
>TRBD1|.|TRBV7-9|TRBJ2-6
CASGQASGANVLTF
TGTGCCAGCGGACAGGCTTCTGGGGCCAACGTCCTGACTTTC
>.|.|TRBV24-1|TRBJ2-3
CATSDNTDTQYF
TGTGCCACCAGTGACAACACAGATACGCAGTATTTT
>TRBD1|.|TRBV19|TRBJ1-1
CASTTKGQGTEAFF
TGTGCCAGCACCACCAAGGGACAGGGAACTGAAGCTTTCTTT
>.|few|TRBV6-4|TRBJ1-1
CASSKGNDNTEAFF
TGTGCCAGCAGTAAGGGGAATGACAACACTGAAGCTTTCTTT
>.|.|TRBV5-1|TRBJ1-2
CASSLVAQGGYGYTF
TGCGCCAGCAGCTTGGTAGCACAGGGAGGCTATGGCTACACCTTC
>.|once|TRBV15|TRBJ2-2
CATSRWGGGVGTGELFF
TGTGCCACCAGCCGATGGGGAGGAGGGGTTGGCACCGGGGAGCTGTTTTTT
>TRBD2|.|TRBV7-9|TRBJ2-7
CASSLTSGRADEQYF
TGTGCCAGCAGCTTGACTAGCGGGAGGGCCGACGAGCAGTACTTC
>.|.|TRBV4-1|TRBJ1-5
CASSQDSSRGRNQPQHF
TGCGCCAGCAGCCAAGATTCGTCGAGGGGTCGCAATCAGCCCCAGCATTTT
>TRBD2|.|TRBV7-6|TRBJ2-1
CASSLLTGAGVGNEQFF
TGTGCCAGCAGCCTCCTAACCGGAGCGGGAGTAGGGAATGAGCAGTTCTTC
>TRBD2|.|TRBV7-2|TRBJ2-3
CASSQGTSLVFYTDTQYF
TGTGCCAGCAGCCAGGGGACTAGCCTCGTATTTTACACAGATACGCAGTATTTT
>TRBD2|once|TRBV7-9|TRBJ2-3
CARAGGRGTDTQYF
TGTGCCAGAGCGGGAGGGCGGGGCACAGATACGCAGTATTTT
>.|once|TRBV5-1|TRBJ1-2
CASSLVPGARYGYTF
TGCGCCAGCAGCTTGGTCCCGGGGGCGCGCTATGGCTACACCTTC
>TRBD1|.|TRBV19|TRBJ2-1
CASSIGTGGTNEQFF
TGTGCCAGTAGTATCGGGACAGGGGGCACGAATGAGCAGTTCTTC
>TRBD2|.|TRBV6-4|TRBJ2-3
CASSDPGLADTQYF
TGTGCCAGCAGTGACCCGGGACTAGCAGATACGCAGTATTTT
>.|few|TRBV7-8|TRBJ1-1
CASSFGNLNTEAFF
TGTGCCAGCAGCTTTGGCAACTTGAACACTGAAGCTTTCTTT
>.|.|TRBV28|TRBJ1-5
CASMRNLGQPQHF
TGTGCCAGCATGAGGAACCTCGGCCAGCCCCAGCATTTT
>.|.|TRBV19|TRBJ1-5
CASSPPDRPQHF
TGTGCCAGTAGTCCACCGGATAGGCCCCAGCATTTT
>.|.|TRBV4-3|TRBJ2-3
CASSQAWPPTDTQYF
TGCGCCAGCAGCCAAGCGTGGCCCCCCACAGATACGCAGTATTTT
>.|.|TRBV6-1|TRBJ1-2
CASSEILDSGYGYTF
TGTGCCAGCAGTGAAATCTTAGATTCGGGGTATGGCTACACCTTC
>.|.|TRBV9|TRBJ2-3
CASSAQLSTDTQYF
TGTGCCAGCAGCGCCCAGTTGTCCACAGATACGCAGTATTTT
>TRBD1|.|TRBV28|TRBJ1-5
CASSPGQGLQPQHF
TGTGCCAGCAGTCCGGGACAGGGCCTTCAGCCCCAGCATTTT